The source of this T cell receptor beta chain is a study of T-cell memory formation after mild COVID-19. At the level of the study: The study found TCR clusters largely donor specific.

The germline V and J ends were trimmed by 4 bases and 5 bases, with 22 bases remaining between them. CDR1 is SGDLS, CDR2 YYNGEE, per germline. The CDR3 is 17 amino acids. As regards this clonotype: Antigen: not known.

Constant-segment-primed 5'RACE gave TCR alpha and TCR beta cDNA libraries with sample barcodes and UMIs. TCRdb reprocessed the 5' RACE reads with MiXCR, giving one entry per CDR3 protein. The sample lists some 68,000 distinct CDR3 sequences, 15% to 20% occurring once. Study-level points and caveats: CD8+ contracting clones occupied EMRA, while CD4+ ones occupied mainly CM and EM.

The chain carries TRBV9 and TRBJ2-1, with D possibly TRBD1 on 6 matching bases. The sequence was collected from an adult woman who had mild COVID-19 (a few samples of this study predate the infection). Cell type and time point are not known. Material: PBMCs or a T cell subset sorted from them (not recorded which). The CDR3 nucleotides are TGTGCCAGCAGCCCCAGTGGAGTCCCGGGACAACACAATGAGCAGTTCTTC. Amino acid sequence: CASSPSGVPGQHNEQFF. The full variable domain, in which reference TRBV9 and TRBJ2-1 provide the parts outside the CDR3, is DSGVTQTPKHLITATGQRVTLRCSPRSGDLSVYWYQQSLDQGLQFLIQYYNGEERAKGNILERFSAQQFPDLHSELNLSSLELGDSALYFCASSPSGVPGQHNEQFFGPGTRLTVL.